This T cell receptor (beta chain) comes out of a study of blood T cell repertoires in COVID-19. Study at large: The samples span acute and convalescent COVID-19 from the United States, Italy and Spain.

Per the germline V gene, CDR1 is LGHDT and CDR2 is YNNKEL (reference sequence). V was trimmed by 6 bases and J by 4 bases, leaving 12 bases between them. CDR3 size: 13 residues. Per the original methods: How many nucleated cells were present was estimated from reference gene primer amplification. The table came from immunoSEQ multiplex PCR; TCRdb's copy has only in-frame clones and leaves some out. V, J and clone size reflect that table, while D and trimming were determined from the DNA. In the table there are roughly 150,000 clones, about 77% of which are singletons. The chain links TRBV3-1 (or the pseudogene TRBV3-2) to TRBJ1-2; weak D call: TRBD1 (5 bases). Sample: peripheral blood. This sequence was found in a woman at least 80 years old with acute or convalescent COVID-19. As DNA, the CDR3 is TGTGCCAGCAGTCCCGGGACTCTCTATGGCTACACCTTC. Translating gives CASSPGTLYGYTF.